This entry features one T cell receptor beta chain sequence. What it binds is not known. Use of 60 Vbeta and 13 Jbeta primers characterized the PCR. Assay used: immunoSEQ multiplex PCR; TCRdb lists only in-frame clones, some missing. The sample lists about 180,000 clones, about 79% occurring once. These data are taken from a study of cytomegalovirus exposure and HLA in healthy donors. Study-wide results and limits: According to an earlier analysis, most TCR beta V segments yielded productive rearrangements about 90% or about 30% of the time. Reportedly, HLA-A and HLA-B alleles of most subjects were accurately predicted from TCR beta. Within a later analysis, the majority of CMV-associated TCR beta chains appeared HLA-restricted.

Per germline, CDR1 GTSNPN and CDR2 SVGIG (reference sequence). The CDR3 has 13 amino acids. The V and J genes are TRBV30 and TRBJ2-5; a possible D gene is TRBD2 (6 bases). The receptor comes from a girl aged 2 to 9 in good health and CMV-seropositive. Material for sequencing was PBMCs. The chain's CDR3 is CAMERRVQETQYF. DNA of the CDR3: TGTGCAATGGAGCGGAGGGTCCAAGAGACCCAGTACTTC. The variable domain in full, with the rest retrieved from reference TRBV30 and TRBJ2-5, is SQTIHQWPATLVQPVGSPLSLECTVEGTSNPNLYWYRQAAGRGLQLLFYSVGIGQISSEVPQNLSASRPQDRQFILSSKKLLLSDSGFYLCAMERRVQETQYFGPGTRLLVL.